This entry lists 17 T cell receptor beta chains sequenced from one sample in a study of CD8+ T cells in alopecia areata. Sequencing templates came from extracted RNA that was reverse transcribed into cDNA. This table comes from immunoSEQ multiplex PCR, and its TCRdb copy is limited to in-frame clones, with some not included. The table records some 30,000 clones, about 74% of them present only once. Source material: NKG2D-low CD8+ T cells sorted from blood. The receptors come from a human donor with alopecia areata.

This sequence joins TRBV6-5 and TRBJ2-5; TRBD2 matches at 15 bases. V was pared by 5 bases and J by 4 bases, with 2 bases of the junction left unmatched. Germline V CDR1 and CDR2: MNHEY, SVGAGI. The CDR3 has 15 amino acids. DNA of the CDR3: TGTGCCAGCAGTGGACTAGCGGGGGGGCCAGAGACCCAGTACTTC. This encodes CASSGLAGGPETQYF.

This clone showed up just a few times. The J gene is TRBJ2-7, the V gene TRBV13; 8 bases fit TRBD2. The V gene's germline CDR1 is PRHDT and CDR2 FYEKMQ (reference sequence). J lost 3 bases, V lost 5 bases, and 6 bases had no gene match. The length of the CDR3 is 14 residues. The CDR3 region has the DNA TGTGCCAGCAGCAATTCCGGGACTAGCTACGAGCAGTACTTC. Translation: CASSNSGTSYEQYF.

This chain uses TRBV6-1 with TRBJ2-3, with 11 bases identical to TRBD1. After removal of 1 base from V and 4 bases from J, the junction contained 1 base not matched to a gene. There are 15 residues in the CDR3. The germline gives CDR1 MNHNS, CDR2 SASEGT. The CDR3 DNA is TGTGCCAGCAGTGAAGGGACAGGGGGCGCAGATACGCAGTATTTT. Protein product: CASSEGTGGADTQYF.

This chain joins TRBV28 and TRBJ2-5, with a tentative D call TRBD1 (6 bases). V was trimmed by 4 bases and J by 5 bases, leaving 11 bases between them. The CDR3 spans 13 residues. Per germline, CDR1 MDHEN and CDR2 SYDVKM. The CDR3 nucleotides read TGTGCCAGCAGTTCAAATCAGGGGGAGACCCAGTACTTC. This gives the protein CASSSNQGETQYF.

The chain's CDR3 is CASSQDPAGSQETQYF. In nucleotides, the CDR3 is TGTGCCAGCAGCCAAGATCCAGCGGGGTCCCAAGAGACCCAGTACTTC. The V and J genes are TRBV4-2 and TRBJ2-5; 7 nucleotides agree with TRBD2. Per the germline V gene, CDR1 is LGHNA and CDR2 is YNFKEQ. J lost 1 base, V lost 0 bases, and 5 bases had no gene match. This CDR3 region has 16 residues.

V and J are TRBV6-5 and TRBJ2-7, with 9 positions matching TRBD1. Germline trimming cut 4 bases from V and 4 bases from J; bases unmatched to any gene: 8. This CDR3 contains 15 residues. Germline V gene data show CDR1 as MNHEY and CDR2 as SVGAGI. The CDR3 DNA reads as TGTGCCAGCAGTTCCTCCGGGACAGGGTGGTACGAGCAGTACTTC. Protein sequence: CASSSSGTGWYEQYF.

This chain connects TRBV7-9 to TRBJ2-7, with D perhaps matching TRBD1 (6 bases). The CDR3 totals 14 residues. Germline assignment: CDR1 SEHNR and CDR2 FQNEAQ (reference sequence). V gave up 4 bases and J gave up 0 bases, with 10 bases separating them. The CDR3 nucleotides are TGTGCCAGCAGCTCCATGGGGGCCTCCTACGAGCAGTACTTC. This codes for CASSSMGASYEQYF.

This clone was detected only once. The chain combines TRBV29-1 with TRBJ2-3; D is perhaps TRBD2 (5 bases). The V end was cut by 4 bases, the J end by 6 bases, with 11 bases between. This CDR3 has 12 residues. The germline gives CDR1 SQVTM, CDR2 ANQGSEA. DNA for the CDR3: TGCAGCGTTGTAAGGGAGAGGGATACGCAGTATTTT. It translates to CSVVRERDTQYF.

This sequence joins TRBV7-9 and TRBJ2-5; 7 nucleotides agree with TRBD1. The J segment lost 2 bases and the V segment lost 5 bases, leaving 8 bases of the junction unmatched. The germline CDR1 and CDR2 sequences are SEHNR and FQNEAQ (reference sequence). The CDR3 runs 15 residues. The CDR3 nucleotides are TGTGCCAGCAGCCTTGGGACAGCGCCTCAAGAGACCCAGTACTTC. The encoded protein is CASSLGTAPQETQYF.

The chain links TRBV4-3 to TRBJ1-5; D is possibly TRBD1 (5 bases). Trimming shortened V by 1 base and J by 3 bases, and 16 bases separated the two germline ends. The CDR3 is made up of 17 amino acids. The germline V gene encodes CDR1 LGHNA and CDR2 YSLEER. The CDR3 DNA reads TGCGCCAGCAGCCAAGCCTTCAGAGCAGGGCCCAATCAGCCCCAGCATTTT. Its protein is CASSQAFRAGPNQPQHF.

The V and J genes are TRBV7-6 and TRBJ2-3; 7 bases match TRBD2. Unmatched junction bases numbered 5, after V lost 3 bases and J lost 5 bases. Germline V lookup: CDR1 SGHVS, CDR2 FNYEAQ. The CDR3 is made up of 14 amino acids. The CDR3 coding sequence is TGTGCCAGCAGCTTGAGCGGGACGGTAGATACGCAGTATTTT. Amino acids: CASSLSGTVDTQYF.

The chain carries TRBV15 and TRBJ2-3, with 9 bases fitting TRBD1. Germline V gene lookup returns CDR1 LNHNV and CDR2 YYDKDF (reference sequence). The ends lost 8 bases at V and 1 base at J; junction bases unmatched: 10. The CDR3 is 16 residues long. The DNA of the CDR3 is TGTGCCACCTCACCCCTGGACAGGGGAGGCACAGATACGCAGTATTTT. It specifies CATSPLDRGGTDTQYF.

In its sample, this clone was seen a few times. This CDR3 reads CASSAEAGGSTDTQYF. The CDR3 DNA sequence: TGTGCCAGCAGTGCTGAAGCGGGGGGCAGCACAGATACGCAGTATTTT. The V gene is TRBV6-4, the J gene TRBJ2-3; 9 bases fit TRBD2. Trimming took 4 bases from V and 0 from J; bases not matched to a gene: 5. The CDR3 is 16 amino acids. Germline CDR1 is MRHNA and CDR2 is SNTAGT.

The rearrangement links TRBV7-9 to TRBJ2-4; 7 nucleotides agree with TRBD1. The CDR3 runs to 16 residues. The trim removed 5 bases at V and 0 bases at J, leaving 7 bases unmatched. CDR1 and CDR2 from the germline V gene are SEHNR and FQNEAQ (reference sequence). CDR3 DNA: TGTGCCAGCAGCCGACAGGGACAGTCAGCCAAAAACATTCAGTACTTC. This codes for CASSRQGQSAKNIQYF.

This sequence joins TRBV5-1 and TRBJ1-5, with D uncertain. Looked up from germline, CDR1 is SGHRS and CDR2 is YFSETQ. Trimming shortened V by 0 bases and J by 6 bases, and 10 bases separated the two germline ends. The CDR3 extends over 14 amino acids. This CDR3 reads CASSLAGLSQPQHF. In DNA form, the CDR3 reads TGCGCCAGCAGCTTGGCGGGGTTGAGTCAGCCCCAGCATTTT.

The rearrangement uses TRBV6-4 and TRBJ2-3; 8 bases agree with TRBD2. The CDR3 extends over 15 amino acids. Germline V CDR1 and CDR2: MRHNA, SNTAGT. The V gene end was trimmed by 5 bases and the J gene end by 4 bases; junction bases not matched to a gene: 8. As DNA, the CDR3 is TGTGCCAGCAGTAAGGCGGGAGGTGCGGCAGATACGCAGTATTTT. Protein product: CASSKAGGAADTQYF.

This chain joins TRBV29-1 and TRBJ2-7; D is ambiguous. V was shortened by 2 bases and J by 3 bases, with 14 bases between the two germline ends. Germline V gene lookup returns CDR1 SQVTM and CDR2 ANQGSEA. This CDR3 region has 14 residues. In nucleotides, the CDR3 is TGCAGCGTTGAATCCCCAGGAGAAGTCTACGAGCAGTACTTC. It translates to CSVESPGEVYEQYF.